What follows describes a single T cell receptor beta chain. Its antigen is not identified. The sample is drawn from a study of naive and memory T cell subsets. Four subsets defined by CD45RA and CD27 were sorted after CD3, CD4, CD8 and live/dead staining. General study findings and limits: In CD4 and CD8 cells, diversity dropped from naive through EMRA.

CDR1 is MGHRA, CDR2 YSYEKL, per germline. The CDR3 has 18 residues. V lost 0 bases and J lost 4; bases outside the gene matches: 10. Both TRBC1 and TRBC2 were covered by a beta constant-region primer of two equimolar oligonucleotides. Nested alpha and beta constant-region primers with the SP2 primer drove four PCR rounds on ligated cDNA. TCRdb re-called the UMI-ligation and nested PCR reads through MiXCR, storing one row per CDR3 protein. Among some 82,000 distinct CDR3 sequences, about 8.2% were seen once, and the ten largest hold 1.2%. This TCR was sampled from a human donor in good health. The chain carries TRBV4-1 and TRBJ2-3; 10 nucleotides match TRBD2. Specimen: naive CD8+ T cells from blood. CDR3 amino acids: CASSQDLASGRMADTQYF. The CDR3, as DNA: TGCGCCAGCAGCCAAGATTTGGCTAGCGGGAGAATGGCAGATACGCAGTATTTT.